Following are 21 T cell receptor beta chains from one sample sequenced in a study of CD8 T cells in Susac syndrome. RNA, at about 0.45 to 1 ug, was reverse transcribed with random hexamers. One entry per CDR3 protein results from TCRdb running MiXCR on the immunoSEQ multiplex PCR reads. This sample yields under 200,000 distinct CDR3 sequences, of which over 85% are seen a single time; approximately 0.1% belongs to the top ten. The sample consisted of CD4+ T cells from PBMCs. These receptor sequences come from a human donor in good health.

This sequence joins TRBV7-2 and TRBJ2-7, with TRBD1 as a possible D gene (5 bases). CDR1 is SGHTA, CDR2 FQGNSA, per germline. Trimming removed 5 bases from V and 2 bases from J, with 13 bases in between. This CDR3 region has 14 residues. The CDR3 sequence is CASSPLDSPYEQYV. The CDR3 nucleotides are TGTGCCAGCAGCCCACTCGACAGCCCCTACGAGCAGTACGTC.

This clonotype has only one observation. CDR3 amino acids: CSARAEFEQYV. The CDR3 nucleotides read TGCAGTGCCAGGGCAGAGTTCGAGCAGTACGTC. The chain is built from TRBV20-1 and TRBJ2-7; the D gene is possibly TRBD1 (5 bases). This CDR3 is built from 11 residues. Trimming pared 6 bases from V and 6 bases from J, leaving 12 bases between. The germline V gene has CDR1 DFQATT and CDR2 SNEGSKA (reference sequence).

CDR3 bases: TGCAGTGCTAGAGATCCGACTAGCGGGGCCTTCAATGAGCAGTTCTTC. It codes for CSARDPTSGAFNEQFF. The chain combines TRBV20-1 with TRBJ2-1, with 11 nucleotides matching TRBD2. The CDR3 totals 16 residues. The germline gives CDR1 DFQATT, CDR2 SNEGSKA (reference sequence). The trim removed 0 bases at V and 6 bases at J, leaving 7 bases unmatched.

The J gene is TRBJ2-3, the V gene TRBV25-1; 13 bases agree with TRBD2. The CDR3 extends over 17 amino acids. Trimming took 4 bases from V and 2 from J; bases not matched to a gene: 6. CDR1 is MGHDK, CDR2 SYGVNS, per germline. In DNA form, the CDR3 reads TGTGCCAGCAGTGCCAGACTAGCGGGGGGCCTCACAGATACGCAGTATTTT. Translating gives CASSARLAGGLTDTQYF.

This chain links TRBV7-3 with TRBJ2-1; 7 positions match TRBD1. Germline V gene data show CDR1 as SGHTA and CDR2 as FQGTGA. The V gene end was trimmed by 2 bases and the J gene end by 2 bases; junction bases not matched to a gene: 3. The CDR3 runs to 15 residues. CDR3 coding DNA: TGTGCCAGCAGCTTACTGGGACAGACCTACAATGAGCAGTTCTTC. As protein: CASSLLGQTYNEQFF. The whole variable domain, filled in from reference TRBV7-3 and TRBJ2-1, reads GAGVSQTPSNKVTEKGKYVELRCDPISGHTALYWYRQSLGQGPEFLIYFQGTGAADDSGLPNDRFFAVRPEGSVSTLKIQRTERGDSAVYLCASSLLGQTYNEQFFGPGTRLTVL.

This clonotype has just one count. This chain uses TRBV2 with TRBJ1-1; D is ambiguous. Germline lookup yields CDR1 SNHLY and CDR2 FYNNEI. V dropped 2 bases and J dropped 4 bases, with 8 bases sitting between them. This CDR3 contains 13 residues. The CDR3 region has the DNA TGTGCCAGCAGTGAAAGGGAAATCACTGAAGCTTTCTTT. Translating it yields CASSEREITEAFF.

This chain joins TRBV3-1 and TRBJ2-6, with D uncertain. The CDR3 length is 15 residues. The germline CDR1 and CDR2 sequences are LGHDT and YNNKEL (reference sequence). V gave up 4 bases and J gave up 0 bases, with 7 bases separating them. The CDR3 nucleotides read TGTGCCAGCAGCCGACAAGTCTCTGGGGCCAACGTCCTGACTTTC. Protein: CASSRQVSGANVLTF.

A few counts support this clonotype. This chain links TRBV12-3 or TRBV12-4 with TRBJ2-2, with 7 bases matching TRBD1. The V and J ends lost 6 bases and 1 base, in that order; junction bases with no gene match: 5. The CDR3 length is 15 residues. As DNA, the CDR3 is TGTGCCAGCAGCTCCAGACAGGGGAACACCGGGGAGCTGTTTTTT. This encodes CASSSRQGNTGELFF.

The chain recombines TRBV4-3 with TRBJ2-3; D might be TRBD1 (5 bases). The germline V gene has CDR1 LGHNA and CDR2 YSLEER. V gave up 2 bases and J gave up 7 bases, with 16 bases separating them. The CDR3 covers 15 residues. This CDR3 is CASSQTTESMNTQYF. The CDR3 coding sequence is TGCGCCAGCAGCCAAACGACAGAGAGCATGAATACGCAGTATTTT.

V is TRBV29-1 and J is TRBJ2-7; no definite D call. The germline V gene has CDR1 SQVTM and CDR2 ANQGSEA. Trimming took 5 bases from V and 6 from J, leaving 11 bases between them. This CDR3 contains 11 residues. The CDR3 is CSVKTHSEQYF. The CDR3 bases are TGCAGCGTTAAGACTCACAGCGAGCAGTACTTC.

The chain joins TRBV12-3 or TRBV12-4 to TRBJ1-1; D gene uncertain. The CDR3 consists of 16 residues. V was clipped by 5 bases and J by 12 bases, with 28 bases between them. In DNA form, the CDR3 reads TGTGCCAGCAGTCGAGCCGATGCGGCCACCCCGGCTGGGACTTTCTTT. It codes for CASSRADAATPAGTFF.

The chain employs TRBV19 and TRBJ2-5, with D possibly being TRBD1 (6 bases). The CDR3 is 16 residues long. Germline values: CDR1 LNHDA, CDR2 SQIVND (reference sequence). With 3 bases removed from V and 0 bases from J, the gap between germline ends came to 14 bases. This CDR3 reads CASSIGNRDYQETQYF. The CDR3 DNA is TGTGCCAGTAGTATCGGGAACAGGGATTACCAAGAGACCCAGTACTTC.

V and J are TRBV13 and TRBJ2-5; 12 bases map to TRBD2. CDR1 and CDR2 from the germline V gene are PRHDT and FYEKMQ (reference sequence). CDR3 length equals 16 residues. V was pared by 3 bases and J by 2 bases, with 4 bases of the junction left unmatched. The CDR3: CASSLGLAGRQETQYF. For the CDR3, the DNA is TGTGCCAGCAGCTTGGGACTAGCGGGCCGACAAGAGACCCAGTACTTC.

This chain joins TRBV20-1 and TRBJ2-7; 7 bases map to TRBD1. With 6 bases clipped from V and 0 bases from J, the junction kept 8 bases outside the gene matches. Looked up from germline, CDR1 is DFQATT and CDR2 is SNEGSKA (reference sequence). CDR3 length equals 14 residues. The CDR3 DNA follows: TGCAGTGCCCCCCAGGGACAGAGCTCCTACGAGCAGTACGTC. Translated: CSAPQGQSSYEQYV.

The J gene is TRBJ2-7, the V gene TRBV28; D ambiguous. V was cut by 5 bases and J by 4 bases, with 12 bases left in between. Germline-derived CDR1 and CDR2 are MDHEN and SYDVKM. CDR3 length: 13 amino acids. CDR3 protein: CASSKPSLYEQYV. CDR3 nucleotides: TGTGCCAGCAGTAAACCCTCGCTATACGAGCAGTACGTC.

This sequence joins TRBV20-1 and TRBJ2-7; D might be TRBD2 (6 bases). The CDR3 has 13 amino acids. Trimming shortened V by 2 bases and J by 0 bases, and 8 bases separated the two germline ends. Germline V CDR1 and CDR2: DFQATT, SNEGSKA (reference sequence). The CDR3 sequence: CSARRGSSYEQYF. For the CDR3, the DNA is TGCAGTGCTAGACGGGGGAGCTCCTACGAGCAGTACTTC.

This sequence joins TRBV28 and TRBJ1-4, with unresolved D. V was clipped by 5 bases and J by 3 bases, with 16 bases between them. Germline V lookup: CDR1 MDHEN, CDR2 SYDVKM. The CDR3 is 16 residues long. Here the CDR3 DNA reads TGTGCCAGCAGTGGAGGCGCAACCCCGGCTAATGAAAAACTGTTTTTT. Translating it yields CASSGGATPANEKLFF. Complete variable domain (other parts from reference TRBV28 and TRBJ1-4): DVKVTQSSRYLVKRTGEKVFLECVQDMDHENMFWYRQDPGLGLRLIYFSYDVKMKEKGDIPEGYSVSREKKERFSLILESASTNQTSMYLCASSGGATPANEKLFFGSGTQLSVL.

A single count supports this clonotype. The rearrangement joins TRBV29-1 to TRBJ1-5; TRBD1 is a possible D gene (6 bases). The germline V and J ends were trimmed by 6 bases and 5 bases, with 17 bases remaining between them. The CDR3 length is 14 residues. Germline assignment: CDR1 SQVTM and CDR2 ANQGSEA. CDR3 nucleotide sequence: TGCAGCGTCGCCGAGGGGGGGGCGGATCAGCCCCAGCATTTT. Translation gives CSVAEGGADQPQHF.

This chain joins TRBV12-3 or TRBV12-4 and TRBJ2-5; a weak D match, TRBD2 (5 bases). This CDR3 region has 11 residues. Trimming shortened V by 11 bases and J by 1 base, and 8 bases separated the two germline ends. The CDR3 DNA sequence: TGTGCCGCAGCGGTCCAAGAGACCCAGTACTTC. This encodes CAAAVQETQYF.

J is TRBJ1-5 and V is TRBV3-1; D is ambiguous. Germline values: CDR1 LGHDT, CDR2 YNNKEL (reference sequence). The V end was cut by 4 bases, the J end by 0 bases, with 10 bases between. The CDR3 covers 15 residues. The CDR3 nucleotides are TGTGCCAGCAGCCTTTCACCCAGTAGCAATCAGCCCCAGCATTTT. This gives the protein CASSLSPSSNQPQHF.

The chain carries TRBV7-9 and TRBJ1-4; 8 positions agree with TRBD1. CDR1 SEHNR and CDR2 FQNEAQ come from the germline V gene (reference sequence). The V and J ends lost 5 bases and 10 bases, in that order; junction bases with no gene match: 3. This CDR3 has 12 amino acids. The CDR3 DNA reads TGTGCCAGCAGCCTTGACAGGGGAAAACTGTTTTTT. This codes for CASSLDRGKLFF.